This TCR beta chain was sequenced for a study of T-cell reconstitution after alpha-beta-depleted transplantation in children. Study-wide results and limits: Hyperexpanded clones declined; after one year, newly produced T cells mostly supplied diversity. Several hundred graft clones that had expanded were reportedly the source of alpha-beta T cells about two months after transplant. The study traced high day-60 TCRbeta diversity in some patients to surviving recipient T cells and thymic progenitors.

Preparation of the TCRbeta library was carried out with unique molecular identifiers. TCRdb redid the calling of the PCR reads with MiXCR, one entry per CDR3 protein. The data show almost 600,000 distinct CDR3 sequences, roughly a quarter seen once. As concerns this clonotype: The antigen is undetermined.

V lost 3 bases and J lost 6, with 15 bases in between. This CDR3 region has 15 residues. From germline, CDR1 is SEHNR and CDR2 FQNEAQ (reference sequence). This specimen was PBMCs, taken before TCRalphabeta/CD19-depleted stem cell transplant. The clonotype was recovered from a boy under two years old with Wiskott-Aldrich syndrome, due to receive a stem cell transplant. This chain uses TRBV7-9 with TRBJ2-1, with a weak D call TRBD2 (6 bases). In DNA, the CDR3 is TGTGCCAGCAGCTTGGGCGGGGTTGGGGGCAATGAGCAGTTCTTC. It encodes CASSLGGVGGNEQFF. The full variable domain, completed using reference TRBV7-9 and TRBJ2-1, is DTGVSQNPRHKITKRGQNVTFRCDPISEHNRLYWYRQTLGQGPEFLTYFQNEAQLEKSRLLSDRFSAERPKGSFSTLEIQRTEQGDSAMYLCASSLGGVGGNEQFFGPGTRLTVL.